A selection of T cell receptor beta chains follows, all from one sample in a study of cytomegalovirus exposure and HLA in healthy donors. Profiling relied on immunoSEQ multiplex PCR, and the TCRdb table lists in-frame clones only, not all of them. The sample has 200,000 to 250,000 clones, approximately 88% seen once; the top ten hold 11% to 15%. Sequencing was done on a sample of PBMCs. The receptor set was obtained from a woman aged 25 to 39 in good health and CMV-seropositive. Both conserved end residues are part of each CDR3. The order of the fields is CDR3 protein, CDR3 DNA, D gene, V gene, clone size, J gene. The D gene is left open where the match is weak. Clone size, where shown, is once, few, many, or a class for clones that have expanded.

CDR3aa: CASSQGRGLYGYTF
CDR3nt: TGTGCCAGCAGCCAAGGCAGGGGGTTATATGGCTACACCTTC
d_gene: TRBD1
v_gene: TRBV14
abundance: few
j_gene: TRBJ1-2

CDR3aa: CASSLAGNYEQYF
CDR3nt: TGTGCCAGCAGTCTAGCGGGGAACTACGAGCAGTACTTC
d_gene: TRBD2
v_gene: TRBV27
abundance: .
j_gene: TRBJ2-7

CDR3aa: CASSLSEGGYTF
CDR3nt: TGTGCCAGCAGCTTATCCGAGGGGGGCTACACCTTC
d_gene: .
v_gene: TRBV11-3
abundance: .
j_gene: TRBJ1-2

CDR3aa: CASSEAQGYGYTF
CDR3nt: TGTGCCAGCAGTGAAGCACAGGGCTATGGCTACACCTTC
d_gene: .
v_gene: TRBV2
abundance: few
j_gene: TRBJ1-2

CDR3aa: CLVTGTGTEKLFF
CDR3nt: TGTCTCGTCACCGGGACAGGTACTGAAAAACTGTTTTTT
d_gene: TRBD1
v_gene: TRBV6-6
abundance: once
j_gene: TRBJ1-4

CDR3aa: CASSIGGTGFSYEQYF
CDR3nt: TGTGCCAGTAGTATAGGGGGGACAGGGTTCTCCTACGAGCAGTACTTC
d_gene: TRBD1
v_gene: TRBV19
abundance: .
j_gene: TRBJ2-7

CDR3aa: CASSLGRGATTEAFF
CDR3nt: TGTGCCAGCAGCTTGGGGCGCGGCGCGACCACTGAAGCTTTCTTT
d_gene: .
v_gene: TRBV5-4
abundance: .
j_gene: TRBJ1-1

CDR3aa: CASSWGTGNNEQFF
CDR3nt: TGTGCCAGCAGCTGGGGGACAGGGAACAATGAGCAGTTCTTC
d_gene: TRBD1
v_gene: TRBV5-6
abundance: .
j_gene: TRBJ2-1

CDR3aa: CASSKVSSFVRDTGELFF
CDR3nt: TGTGCCAGCAGCAAAGTCAGTAGTTTCGTCCGGGACACCGGGGAGCTGTTTTTT
d_gene: .
v_gene: TRBV21-1
abundance: .
j_gene: TRBJ2-2

CDR3aa: CASSLVPGLDGYTF
CDR3nt: TGCGCCAGCAGCTTGGTCCCAGGTTTGGATGGCTACACCTTC
d_gene: .
v_gene: TRBV5-1
abundance: few
j_gene: TRBJ1-2

CDR3aa: CSVAQVPYEQYF
CDR3nt: TGCAGCGTTGCTCAAGTACCCTACGAGCAGTACTTC
d_gene: .
v_gene: TRBV29-1
abundance: few
j_gene: TRBJ2-7

CDR3aa: CASNYSPRDRAAEQYF
CDR3nt: TGTGCCAGCAATTACTCTCCCCGGGACAGGGCAGCCGAGCAGTACTTC
d_gene: TRBD1
v_gene: TRBV6-5
abundance: .
j_gene: TRBJ2-7

CDR3aa: CASSPRGTAIPGYQSAQHF
CDR3nt: TGCGCCAGCAGCCCTAGGGGCACAGCCATTCCGGGGTACCAATCAGCCCAGCATTTT
d_gene: .
v_gene: TRBV4-3
abundance: .
j_gene: TRBJ1-5

CDR3aa: CASIAGGNTEAFF
CDR3nt: TGTGCCAGCATTGCAGGGGGCAACACTGAAGCTTTCTTT
d_gene: TRBD1
v_gene: TRBV28
abundance: .
j_gene: TRBJ1-1

CDR3aa: CASSGLELKLPYNEQFF
CDR3nt: TGTGCCAGCAGTGGCCTTGAACTAAAGCTCCCCTACAATGAGCAGTTCTTC
d_gene: .
v_gene: TRBV6-4
abundance: .
j_gene: TRBJ2-1

CDR3aa: CASSLDGTVYGYTF
CDR3nt: TGTGCCAGCAGCTTAGACGGGACAGTGTATGGCTACACCTTC
d_gene: TRBD1
v_gene: TRBV7-8
abundance: .
j_gene: TRBJ1-2